These T cell receptor beta chains were read from a single sample in a study of immune evolution from preneoplasia to lung adenocarcinoma. Here immunoSEQ multiplex PCR was the method, and the copy in TCRdb shows in-frame clones only, minus some. The repertoire holds 8,000 to 10,000 clones, with roughly 79% as singletons. Sequenced sample: FFPE lung adenocarcinoma in situ tissue. The receptors here all came from a person at least 80 years old with lung adenocarcinoma. CDR3s include the opening cysteine and the closing phenylalanine or tryptophan. The D gene is left open where the match is weak. Part of the rows lack a size; the others show once, few, many or a class for expanded clones.

TRBJ1-2 | NA | NA | TRBV10-3 | CAISESWGTVNYGYTF | TGTGCCATCAGTGAGTCGTGGGGGACTGTTAACTATGGCTACACCTTC
TRBJ2-7 | NA | NA | TRBV2 | CASGNRAHEQYF | TGTGCCAGCGGTAACAGGGCCCACGAGCAGTACTTC
TRBJ2-2 | NA | NA | TRBV30 | CALPRSLGGELFF | TGTGCCCTACCCCGTTCCCTGGGCGGGGAGCTGTTTTTT
TRBJ2-5 | TRBD2 | NA | TRBV7-8 | CASSLVRPSGGRPQETQYF | TGTGCCAGCAGCTTAGTTCGGCCTAGCGGGGGCCGCCCCCAAGAGACCCAGTACTTC
TRBJ2-1 | NA | NA | TRBV18 | CASSPAVGEQFF | TGTGCCAGCTCACCCGCAGTAGGTGAGCAGTTCTTC
TRBJ2-3 | NA | NA | TRBV13 | CASSLGLSRGADTQYF | TGTGCCAGCAGCTTAGGCCTGAGTCGGGGAGCAGATACGCAGTATTTT
TRBJ2-7 | NA | NA | TRBV20-1 | CSASGDYEQYF | TGCAGTGCTTCCGGGGATTACGAGCAGTACTTC
TRBJ2-3 | NA | NA | TRBV28 | CASTEGQPSTDTQYF | TGTGCCAGCACGGAGGGGCAACCAAGCACAGATACGCAGTATTTT
TRBJ2-7 | NA | NA | TRBV30 | CAWSGLASSYEQYF | TGTGCCTGGAGTGGGCTAGCGAGCTCCTACGAGCAGTACTTC
TRBJ2-7 | TRBD1 | NA | TRBV11-3 | CASSSRQGPYEQYF | TGTGCCAGCAGCTCAAGACAGGGGCCCTACGAGCAGTACTTC
TRBJ1-2 | TRBD1 | NA | TRBV11-3 | CASSLPGTGDNGYTF | TGTGCCAGCAGCTTACCTGGGACAGGGGATAATGGCTACACCTTC
TRBJ2-1 | TRBD2 | NA | TRBV14 | CASSQGTSGGSSYNEQFF | TGTGCCAGCAGCCAAGGGACTAGCGGGGGAAGCTCTTACAATGAGCAGTTCTTC
TRBJ2-5 | TRBD2 | NA | TRBV28 | CASSLIGEGETQYF | TGTGCCAGCAGTTTGATAGGGGAGGGGGAGACCCAGTACTTC
TRBJ2-3 | NA | NA | TRBV4-3 | CASSQDPARVTDTQYF | TGCGCCAGCAGCCAAGATCCAGCCAGGGTCACAGATACGCAGTATTTT
TRBJ1-3 | NA | NA | TRBV10-2 | CASSDSSRNTIYF | TGCGCCAGCAGTGATTCCAGTCGGAACACCATATATTTT
TRBJ1-2 | TRBD1 | NA | TRBV10-3 | CAIRSGTGGADGYTF | TGTGCCATCAGATCCGGGACAGGGGGCGCAGATGGCTACACCTTC
TRBJ1-5 | NA | NA | TRBV18 | CASSPVGQPQHF | TGTGCCAGCTCACCAGTGGGGCAGCCCCAGCATTTT
TRBJ1-2 | TRBD1 | NA | TRBV7-2 | CASSPGQVYGYTF | TGTGCCAGCAGCCCCGGACAGGTTTATGGCTACACCTTC
TRBJ2-5 | NA | NA | TRBV30 | CAWRGGGRLETQYF | TGTGCCTGGAGAGGGGGAGGGCGCCTAGAGACCCAGTACTTC
TRBJ1-6 | TRBD1 | NA | TRBV27 | CASSPSGTGNSPLHF | TGTGCCAGCAGTCCCTCCGGGACAGGGAATTCACCCCTCCACTTT
TRBJ1-5 | TRBD1 | NA | TRBV28 | CASSVATGVYSNQPQHF | TGTGCCAGCAGTGTCGCGACAGGGGTTTATAGCAATCAGCCCCAGCATTTT
TRBJ1-2 | NA | NA | TRBV5-6 | CASSLEGEGSYGYTF | TGTGCCAGCAGCTTGGAGGGCGAGGGTTCCTATGGCTACACCTTC
TRBJ1-3 | TRBD1 | NA | TRBV19 | CASTSPGHPTGPSGNTIYF | TGTGCCAGTACCTCCCCGGGACATCCGACAGGGCCCTCTGGAAACACCATATATTTT
TRBJ2-7 | TRBD2 | NA | TRBV7-2 | CASSLAPSSGGRRGPYEQYF | TGTGCCAGCAGCTTAGCGCCGTCTAGCGGGGGAAGGAGGGGACCCTACGAGCAGTACTTC
TRBJ1-1 | NA | NA | TRBV13 | CASSKIRGDTEAFF | TGTGCCAGCAGCAAAATCCGAGGGGACACTGAAGCTTTCTTT
TRBJ1-1 | NA | NA | TRBV7-8 | CASSFAGKDAEAFF | TGTGCCAGCAGCTTCGCGGGGAAGGACGCTGAAGCTTTCTTT
TRBJ2-1 | NA | NA | TRBV2 | CASSDDTSSYNEQFF | TGTGCCAGCAGTGATGACACTAGCTCCTACAATGAGCAGTTCTTC
TRBJ1-4 | NA | once | TRBV27 | CASSFRGGYGEKLFF | TGTGCCAGCAGTTTTAGGGGTGGTTATGGTGAAAAACTGTTTTTT
TRBJ2-7 | NA | NA | TRBV28 | CASSTPGSELEQYF | TGTGCCAGCAGCACCCCCGGGTCCGAACTTGAGCAGTACTTC
TRBJ2-2 | NA | NA | TRBV5-6 | CASSLVGERGELFF | TGTGCCAGCAGCTTGGTTGGTGAAAGGGGGGAGCTGTTTTTT
TRBJ2-7 | TRBD2 | NA | TRBV7-8 | CASSSRTSGGLSSYEQYF | TGTGCCAGCAGCTCAAGGACTAGCGGGGGGCTGAGCTCCTACGAGCAGTACTTC
TRBJ2-2 | NA | NA | TRBV5-1 | CTSKNGNTGELFF | TGCACCAGCAAAAACGGGAACACCGGGGAGCTGTTTTTT
TRBJ2-5 | NA | NA | TRBV7-3 | CASSLTGSILETQYF | TGTGCCAGCAGCTTAACGGGCTCCATCCTGGAGACCCAGTACTTC
TRBJ2-3 | NA | few | TRBV15 | CATSRDRGLDTQYF | TGTGCCACCAGCAGAGATAGGGGCTTAGATACGCAGTATTTT
TRBJ2-7 | TRBD1 | NA | TRBV28 | CASSSVQTGGYEQYF | TGTGCCAGCAGTTCGGTTCAGACAGGGGGCTACGAGCAGTACTTC
TRBJ2-5 | TRBD1 | NA | TRBV5-4 | CASSRGDRGEETQYF | TGTGCCAGCAGCCGAGGGGACAGGGGAGAGGAGACCCAGTACTTC
TRBJ2-3 | NA | NA | TRBV7-9 | CASSLGQASSTDTQYF | TGTGCCAGCAGCTTAGGACAGGCCTCTAGCACAGATACGCAGTATTTT
TRBJ2-5 | TRBD2 | medium-sized | TRBV9 | CASSGSRLAGGQETQYF | TGTGCCAGCAGCGGCTCCCGACTAGCGGGGGGTCAAGAGACCCAGTACTTC
TRBJ1-1 | NA | NA | TRBV7-2 | CASSPQGDTEAFF | TGTGCCAGCAGCCCTCAGGGAGACACTGAAGCTTTCTTT
TRBJ2-1 | TRBD1 | NA | TRBV15 | CATRETGGNEQFF | TGTGCCACCAGGGAGACAGGGGGGAATGAGCAGTTCTTC
TRBJ2-4 | TRBD1 | NA | TRBV6-5 | CASRKGQGAKNIQYF | TGTGCCAGCAGAAAGGGACAGGGCGCCAAAAACATTCAGTACTTC
TRBJ1-2 | NA | NA | TRBV5-6 | CASSRRGHYGYTF | TGTGCCAGCAGTCGTCGGGGCCACTATGGCTACACCTTC
TRBJ2-5 | TRBD2 | NA | TRBV5-4 | CASSFRGGAETQYF | TGTGCCAGCAGCTTTCGGGGGGGGGCAGAGACCCAGTACTTC